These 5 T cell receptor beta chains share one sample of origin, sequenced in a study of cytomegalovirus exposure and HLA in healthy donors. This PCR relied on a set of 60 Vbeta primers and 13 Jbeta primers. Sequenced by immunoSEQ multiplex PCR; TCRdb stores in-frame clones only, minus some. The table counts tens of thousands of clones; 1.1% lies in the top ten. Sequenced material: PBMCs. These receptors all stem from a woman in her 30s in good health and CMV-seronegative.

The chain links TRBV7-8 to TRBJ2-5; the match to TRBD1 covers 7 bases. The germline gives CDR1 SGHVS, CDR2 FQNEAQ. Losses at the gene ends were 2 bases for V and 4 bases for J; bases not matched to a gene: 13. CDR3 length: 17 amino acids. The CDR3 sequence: CASSLSLGDSRRETQYF. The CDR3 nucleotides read TGTGCCAGCAGCTTATCCCTCGGGGACAGTAGGAGAGAGACCCAGTACTTC.

CDR3 DNA: TGTGCCAGCAGTCCCAGGGGACAGACCAGTTACGAGCAGTACTTC. As protein: CASSPRGQTSYEQYF. The V call is TRBV6-6, the J call TRBJ2-7; 7 bases map to TRBD1. The CDR3 runs to 15 residues. The V gene end was trimmed by 5 bases and the J gene end by 4 bases; junction bases not matched to a gene: 11. The germline CDR1 and CDR2 sequences are MNHNY and SVGAGI (reference sequence).

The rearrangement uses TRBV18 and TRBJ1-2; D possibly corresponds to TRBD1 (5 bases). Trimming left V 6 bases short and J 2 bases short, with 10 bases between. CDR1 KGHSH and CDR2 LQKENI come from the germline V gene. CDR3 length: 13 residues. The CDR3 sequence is CASSRTPNYGYTF. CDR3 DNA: TGTGCCAGCTCTCGGACACCCAACTATGGCTACACCTTC.

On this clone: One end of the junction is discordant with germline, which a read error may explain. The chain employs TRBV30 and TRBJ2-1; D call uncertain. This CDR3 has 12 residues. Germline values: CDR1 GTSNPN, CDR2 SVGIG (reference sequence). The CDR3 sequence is CAWSVSDNEQFF. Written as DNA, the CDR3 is TGTGCCTGGAGTGTCTCCGACAATGAGCAGTTCTTC.

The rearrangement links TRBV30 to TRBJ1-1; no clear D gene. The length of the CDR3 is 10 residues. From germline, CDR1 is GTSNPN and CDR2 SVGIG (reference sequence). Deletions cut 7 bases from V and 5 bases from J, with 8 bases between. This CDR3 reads CALERTEAFF. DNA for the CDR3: TGTGCCTTAGAGCGTACTGAAGCTTTCTTT.